The T cell receptor (beta chain) described here comes from a study of blood T cell repertoires in COVID-19. Study-level information: The samples span acute and convalescent COVID-19 from the United States, Italy and Spain. In each case, the material was cDNA or gDNA derived from T cells, B-cell-depleted T cells, or PBMCs.

V trimming: 0 bases; J trimming: 6 bases; junction bases outside the gene matches: 11. Germline V CDR1 and CDR2: LGHNA, YNFKEQ. The CDR3 is 18 amino acids. In the original analysis: The authors estimated nucleated cell counts from reference gene primer amplification. The protocol was immunoSEQ multiplex PCR, while the TCRdb copy is restricted to in-frame clones and leaves out a portion. That table gives V, J and clone size, and the DNA gave D and trimming. This sample has 70,000 to 95,000 clones, with 80% found just once. The sequencing input was peripheral blood. The chain couples TRBV4-2 to TRBJ2-3; 11 bases align to TRBD2. The sequence derives from a woman aged 40 to 50 with active or convalescent COVID-19. For the CDR3, the DNA is TGTGCCAGCAGCCAAGAAAGTGGACTAGCGGGCTCCGGGGATACGCAGTATTTT. It codes for CASSQESGLAGSGDTQYF.